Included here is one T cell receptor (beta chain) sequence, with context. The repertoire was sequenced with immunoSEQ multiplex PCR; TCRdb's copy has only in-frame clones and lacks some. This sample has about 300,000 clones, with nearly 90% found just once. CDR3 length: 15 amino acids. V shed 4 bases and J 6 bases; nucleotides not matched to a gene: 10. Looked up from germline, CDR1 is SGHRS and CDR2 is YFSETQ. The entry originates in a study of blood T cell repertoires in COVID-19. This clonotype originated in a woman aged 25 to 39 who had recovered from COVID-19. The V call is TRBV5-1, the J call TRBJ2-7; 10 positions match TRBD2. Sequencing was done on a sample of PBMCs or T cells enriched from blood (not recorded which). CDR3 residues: CASSIGLAGAAEQYF. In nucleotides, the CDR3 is TGCGCCAGCAGCATCGGGCTAGCGGGGGCCGCCGAGCAGTACTTC.